The rows below give T cell receptor beta chains drawn from one sample of a study of spatial heterogeneity in lung cancer. TCRdb reanalysed the 5' RACE reads using MiXCR and keeps one entry per CDR3 protein. The sample lists about 35,000 distinct CDR3 sequences; 2.5% to 3.5% were seen once. This specimen was normal lung tissue next to the tumor, taken at surgery. These receptor sequences come from a male donor with early-stage non-small cell lung cancer. Both conserved end residues are part of each CDR3. Each record gives: V gene, D gene, clone size, J gene, CDR3 DNA, CDR3 protein. A D gene is named only where the DNA matches it firmly. Clone size is shown for a subset of rows, as once, few, many or a class of expanded clone.

V gene: TRBV6-5
D gene: TRBD2
clone size: few
J gene: TRBJ2-5
CDR3 DNA: TGTGCCAGCAGGGGGGGGTACCAAGAGACCCAGTACTTC
CDR3 protein: CASRGGYQETQYF

V gene: TRBV4-1
D gene: -
clone size: many
J gene: TRBJ1-6
CDR3 DNA: TGCGCCAGCAGCCTTTCGGACACGACAGGATCACCCCTCCACTTT
CDR3 protein: CASSLSDTTGSPLHF

V gene: TRBV20-1
D gene: -
clone size: many
J gene: TRBJ2-3
CDR3 DNA: TGCAGTGCCCTAACACACCTGATACTTGGTCCAGATACGCAGTATTTT
CDR3 protein: CSALTHLILGPDTQYF

V gene: TRBV12-3/TRBV12-4
D gene: -
clone size: many
J gene: TRBJ2-7
CDR3 DNA: TGTGCCAGCACCCCACAGGGTTATGTCTACGAGCAGTACTTC
CDR3 protein: CASTPQGYVYEQYF

V gene: TRBV29-1
D gene: TRBD1
clone size: many
J gene: TRBJ2-5
CDR3 DNA: TGCAGCGTCCCGGGACAGGGGGTTGAGACCCAGTACTTC
CDR3 protein: CSVPGQGVETQYF

V gene: TRBV7-2
D gene: -
clone size: many
J gene: TRBJ1-2
CDR3 DNA: TGTGCCAGCAGCTCCTCCGGCACAGGGACCTACTACACCTTC
CDR3 protein: CASSSSGTGTYYTF

V gene: TRBV2
D gene: -
clone size: many
J gene: TRBJ2-7
CDR3 DNA: TGTGCCAGCAGTCTAGACGGAATAAATTCCTACGAGCAGTACTTC
CDR3 protein: CASSLDGINSYEQYF

V gene: TRBV21-1
D gene: -
clone size: many
J gene: TRBJ2-7
CDR3 DNA: TGTGCCAGCAGCAAGCTGACAGTCCCGTCCTACGAGCAGTACTTC
CDR3 protein: CASSKLTVPSYEQYF

V gene: TRBV20-1
D gene: -
clone size: many
J gene: TRBJ1-5
CDR3 DNA: TGCAGTGCTAGAGATGGAAAGTCAGGCCTAAATCAGCCCCAGCATTTT
CDR3 protein: CSARDGKSGLNQPQHF

V gene: TRBV29-1
D gene: -
clone size: many
J gene: TRBJ1-2
CDR3 DNA: TGCAGCGTTGAAGAGAATGGCTACACCTTC
CDR3 protein: CSVEENGYTF

V gene: TRBV11-1
D gene: -
clone size: many
J gene: TRBJ1-4
CDR3 DNA: TGTGCCAGCAGCGACAGGAGTGGAGCTAATGAAAAACTGTTTTTT
CDR3 protein: CASSDRSGANEKLFF

V gene: TRBV6-2/TRBV6-3
D gene: -
clone size: many
J gene: TRBJ2-4
CDR3 DNA: TGTGCCAGCAGTTCGACGAGAAACATTCAGTACTTC
CDR3 protein: CASSSTRNIQYF

V gene: TRBV20-1
D gene: -
clone size: many
J gene: TRBJ2-3
CDR3 DNA: TGCAGTGCTAGAGATCCTCCCCTAGCCCTCTTGGGGGATACGCAGTATTTT
CDR3 protein: CSARDPPLALLGDTQYF

V gene: TRBV20-1
D gene: -
clone size: many
J gene: TRBJ1-2
CDR3 DNA: TGCAGTGCTAGTAAAGAGCGTGGCACTAACTATGGCTACACCTTC
CDR3 protein: CSASKERGTNYGYTF

V gene: TRBV3-1
D gene: -
clone size: many
J gene: TRBJ2-2
CDR3 DNA: TGTGCCAGCAGCCAAGTTTCCGGGGAGCTGTTTTTT
CDR3 protein: CASSQVSGELFF

V gene: TRBV7-6
D gene: -
clone size: many
J gene: TRBJ1-1
CDR3 DNA: TGTGCCAGCAGCCCTCTTCCAAGCTCAGGCACTGAAGCTTTCTTT
CDR3 protein: CASSPLPSSGTEAFF

V gene: TRBV27
D gene: -
clone size: few
J gene: TRBJ2-5
CDR3 DNA: TGTGCCAGCCGAAACCGGGACACCAACCAAGAGACCCAGTACTTC
CDR3 protein: CASRNRDTNQETQYF

V gene: TRBV9
D gene: -
clone size: many
J gene: TRBJ2-4
CDR3 DNA: TGTGCCAGCAGCGTTGTGGGGGAGGACAGAGCCAAAAACATTCAGTACTTC
CDR3 protein: CASSVVGEDRAKNIQYF

V gene: TRBV6-5
D gene: TRBD1
clone size: many
J gene: TRBJ1-6
CDR3 DNA: TGTGCCAGCAGTTACTCAAGGGACAGCTCCTATAATTCACCCCTCCACTTT
CDR3 protein: CASSYSRDSSYNSPLHF

V gene: TRBV20-1
D gene: -
clone size: many
J gene: TRBJ2-3
CDR3 DNA: TGCAGTGCTAGCGGGGGGCCAGCAGATACGCAGTATTTT
CDR3 protein: CSASGGPADTQYF

V gene: TRBV29-1
D gene: -
clone size: many
J gene: TRBJ2-7
CDR3 DNA: TGCAGCGTTGTCTCGGCGAGGGACGAGCAGTACTTC
CDR3 protein: CSVVSARDEQYF

V gene: TRBV30
D gene: -
clone size: few
J gene: TRBJ1-2
CDR3 DNA: TGTGCCTGGAGAGCCCTGCGAGGAGGGACTTGGAACTTC
CDR3 protein: CAWRALRGGTWNF

V gene: TRBV12-3/TRBV12-4
D gene: -
clone size: few
J gene: TRBJ2-1
CDR3 DNA: TGTGCCAGCAGTTTGGGTGGGACTTCTTCCAATGAGCAGTTCTTC
CDR3 protein: CASSLGGTSSNEQFF

V gene: TRBV5-8
D gene: TRBD2
clone size: few
J gene: TRBJ2-1
CDR3 DNA: TGTGCCAGCATACTTGGGAGGGTCAATGAGCAGTTCTTC
CDR3 protein: CASILGRVNEQFF

V gene: TRBV7-9
D gene: -
clone size: many
J gene: TRBJ1-1
CDR3 DNA: TGTGCCAGCAGCTTAGAGGGCCCCCGGGGAGCTTTCTTT
CDR3 protein: CASSLEGPRGAFF

V gene: TRBV11-3
D gene: -
clone size: -
J gene: TRBJ2-1
CDR3 DNA: TGTGCCAGCAGCTCCCCCCGGGGTGGTAGCGAGCAGTTCTTC
CDR3 protein: CASSSPRGGSEQFF

V gene: TRBV6-2/TRBV6-3
D gene: -
clone size: many
J gene: TRBJ1-5
CDR3 DNA: TGTGCCAGCAGACTGCCCAGCGTGGGTCAGCCCCAGCATTTT
CDR3 protein: CASRLPSVGQPQHF

V gene: TRBV7-2
D gene: TRBD1
clone size: many
J gene: TRBJ1-1
CDR3 DNA: TGTGCCAGCAGGTTAAACAGGGGAGGAAACACTGAAGCTTTCTTT
CDR3 protein: CASRLNRGGNTEAFF

V gene: TRBV3-1
D gene: -
clone size: many
J gene: TRBJ2-4
CDR3 DNA: TGTGCCAGCAGCCCCCGAATGGATATAGCCAAAAACATTCAGTACTTC
CDR3 protein: CASSPRMDIAKNIQYF

V gene: TRBV30
D gene: -
clone size: many
J gene: TRBJ1-3
CDR3 DNA: TGTGCCTGGAGTGTATCCGGCTTGAGGAGCTCTGGAAACACCATATATTTT
CDR3 protein: CAWSVSGLRSSGNTIYF

V gene: TRBV21-1
D gene: -
clone size: many
J gene: TRBJ1-4
CDR3 DNA: TGTGCCAGCAGCGTACCTAATGAAAAACTGTTTTTT
CDR3 protein: CASSVPNEKLFF

V gene: TRBV28
D gene: TRBD1
clone size: many
J gene: TRBJ1-2
CDR3 DNA: TGTGCCAGCAGTCCACAGACAGGGGGCTATGGCTACACCTTC
CDR3 protein: CASSPQTGGYGYTF

V gene: TRBV12-3/TRBV12-4
D gene: -
clone size: many
J gene: TRBJ1-5
CDR3 DNA: TGTGCCAGCAGTTTCCGCGGGGATCAGCCCCAGCATTTT
CDR3 protein: CASSFRGDQPQHF

V gene: TRBV5-1
D gene: TRBD1
clone size: few
J gene: TRBJ2-7
CDR3 DNA: TGCGCCAGCAGCCCACTCGGGACAGGGGACTACGAGCAGTACTTC
CDR3 protein: CASSPLGTGDYEQYF

V gene: TRBV7-2
D gene: TRBD2
clone size: many
J gene: TRBJ2-3
CDR3 DNA: TGTGCCAGCAGCTGGACTAGCGGGGGGGGAGATACGCAGTATTTT
CDR3 protein: CASSWTSGGGDTQYF

V gene: TRBV21-1
D gene: -
clone size: -
J gene: TRBJ1-5
CDR3 DNA: TGTGCCAGCAGCAAAGGAGTGGAAAAGTTAGCCCAGCATTTT
CDR3 protein: CASSKGVEKLAQHF

V gene: TRBV5-1
D gene: -
clone size: many
J gene: TRBJ2-2
CDR3 DNA: TGCGCCAGCAGCTTGGCCAACAGCCTCGCGAACACCGGGGAGCTGTTTTTT
CDR3 protein: CASSLANSLANTGELFF

V gene: TRBV18
D gene: -
clone size: many
J gene: TRBJ1-5
CDR3 DNA: TGTGCCAGCTCTCCTCAAGCAGGGGAGGGTCAGCCCCAGCATTTT
CDR3 protein: CASSPQAGEGQPQHF

V gene: TRBV6-2/TRBV6-3
D gene: TRBD2
clone size: many
J gene: TRBJ2-7
CDR3 DNA: TGTGCCAGCAGCCTCATAGCGGGATTGGGGGGCGAGCAGTACTTC
CDR3 protein: CASSLIAGLGGEQYF

V gene: TRBV29-1
D gene: -
clone size: many
J gene: TRBJ1-6
CDR3 DNA: TGCAGCGTCGCGGACAGTAGTAATTCACCCCTCCACTTT
CDR3 protein: CSVADSSNSPLHF

V gene: TRBV2
D gene: -
clone size: few
J gene: TRBJ1-1
CDR3 DNA: TGTGCCAGCAAGAGGGACCAGAACACTGAAGCTTTCTTT
CDR3 protein: CASKRDQNTEAFF

V gene: TRBV6-2/TRBV6-3
D gene: -
clone size: many
J gene: TRBJ1-1
CDR3 DNA: TGTGCCAGCAGTTATCCGGGTAACACTGAAGCTTTCTTT
CDR3 protein: CASSYPGNTEAFF

V gene: TRBV2
D gene: -
clone size: many
J gene: TRBJ2-3
CDR3 DNA: TGTGCCTCCACAGACACAGATACGCAGTATTTT
CDR3 protein: CASTDTDTQYF